These T cell receptor beta chains were read from a single sample in a study of OX40 agonist ivuxolimab in advanced cancers. Clones were sequenced by immunoSEQ multiplex PCR, and TCRdb holds only the in-frame ones, with some missing. The table lists 70,000 to 95,000 clones, 91% of them singletons. Sequences were derived from CD4+ or CD8+ T cells sorted from blood, sampled in a trial of the OX40 agonist ivuxolimab. The source of these receptors is an adult with an advanced solid tumor such as melanoma, head and neck, liver or kidney cancer. Both conserved end residues are trimmed from each CDR3. Clone size appears in some rows only: once, few, many, or a class for an expanded clone.

>few|TRBV18|TRBJ2-7
ASSPPSRAAKDEQY
>-|TRBV10-3|TRBJ2-3
AISDWGGRGTDTQY
>-|TRBV5-4|TRBJ2-7
ASSSGELYEQY
>-|TRBV4-2|TRBJ2-6
ASSQERYRPSGANVLT
>-|TRBV2|TRBJ1-5
ASSAGTGHQPQH
>-|TRBV11-2|TRBJ2-7
ASSFGTSGNYEQY
>-|TRBV5-4|TRBJ2-1
ASSPVPGLATNEQF
>-|TRBV10-3|TRBJ2-7
AIMGSNYEQY
>few|TRBV30|TRBJ1-1
AWSSGTAGTEAF
>-|TRBV18|TRBJ2-7
ASSPGTGITREQY
>few|TRBV2|TRBJ1-1
ASQGGGNTEAF
>-|TRBV27|TRBJ1-1
ASSQVPSGARAEAF
>-|TRBV4-2|TRBJ2-2
ASSQDTGRAGPPTNTGELF
>few|TRBV6-1|TRBJ1-1
ASSELVLAF
>-|TRBV10-2|TRBJ2-4
ASSDGGRCY
>-|TRBV6-1|TRBJ1-2
ASRDRSGVYGYT
>-|TRBV7-3|TRBJ1-1
ASSSQTGGTEAF
>-|TRBV6-6|TRBJ1-4
ASSLGGAGGEKLF
>-|TRBV18|TRBJ1-3
ASSPDRLLDTIY
>-|TRBV28|TRBJ2-3
ASTPTLAGGLGTQY
>-|TRBV11-2|TRBJ2-3
ASSFFTTSGSTDTQY
>-|TRBV5-1|TRBJ2-6
ASSLGLSTGGPSGANVLT
>-|TRBV7-3|TRBJ2-3
ASSSRPSGSGDTQY
>-|TRBV2|TRBJ2-5
ASSPPLAGGSTQY
>-|TRBV5-1|TRBJ2-2
ASSFLSGSDTGELF
>-|TRBV30|TRBJ2-1
AHSASGILSEQF
>-|TRBV29-1|TRBJ1-1
SVEARLGEAF
>-|TRBV28|TRBJ2-1
ASRRLAGNNEQF
>-|TRBV5-1|TRBJ1-2
ASSLAGDQSYGYT
>-|TRBV5-4|TRBJ2-5
ASSLFTGPQETQY
>-|TRBV2|TRBJ1-6
ASSASGASSPLH
>-|TRBV27|TRBJ1-2
ASRPTVIIRGYT
>-|TRBV7-2|TRBJ1-5
ASSLIVGDQPQH
>-|TRBV5-1|TRBJ2-3
ASSGGTGTFGGTDTQY
>few|TRBV30|TRBJ1-1
AWSLGTEAF
>few|TRBV30|TRBJ2-5
AWSTGDTGTETQY
>-|TRBV6-5|TRBJ1-5
ASSPRGRGTQPQH
>-|TRBV5-1|TRBJ2-7
ASSPLGAGDYYEQY
>-|TRBV19|TRBJ1-5
ASSTQGAAYSNQPQH
>-|TRBV7-8|TRBJ1-5
ASSFQGGHQPQH